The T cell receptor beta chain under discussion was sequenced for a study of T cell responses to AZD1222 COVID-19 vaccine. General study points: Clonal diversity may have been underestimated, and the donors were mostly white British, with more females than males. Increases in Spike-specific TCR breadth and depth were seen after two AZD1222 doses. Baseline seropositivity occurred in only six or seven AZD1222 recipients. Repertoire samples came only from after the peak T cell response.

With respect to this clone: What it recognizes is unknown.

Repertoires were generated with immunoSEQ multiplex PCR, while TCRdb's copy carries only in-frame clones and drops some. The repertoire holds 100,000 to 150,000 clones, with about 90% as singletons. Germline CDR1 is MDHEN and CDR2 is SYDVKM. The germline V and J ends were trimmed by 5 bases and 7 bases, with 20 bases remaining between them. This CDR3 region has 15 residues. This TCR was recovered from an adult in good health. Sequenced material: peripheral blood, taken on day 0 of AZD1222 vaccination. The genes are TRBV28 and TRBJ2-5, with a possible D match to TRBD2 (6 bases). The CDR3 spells CASSAPGLQPGTQYF. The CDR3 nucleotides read TGTGCCAGCAGTGCTCCGGGACTCCAACCGGGGACCCAGTACTTC.